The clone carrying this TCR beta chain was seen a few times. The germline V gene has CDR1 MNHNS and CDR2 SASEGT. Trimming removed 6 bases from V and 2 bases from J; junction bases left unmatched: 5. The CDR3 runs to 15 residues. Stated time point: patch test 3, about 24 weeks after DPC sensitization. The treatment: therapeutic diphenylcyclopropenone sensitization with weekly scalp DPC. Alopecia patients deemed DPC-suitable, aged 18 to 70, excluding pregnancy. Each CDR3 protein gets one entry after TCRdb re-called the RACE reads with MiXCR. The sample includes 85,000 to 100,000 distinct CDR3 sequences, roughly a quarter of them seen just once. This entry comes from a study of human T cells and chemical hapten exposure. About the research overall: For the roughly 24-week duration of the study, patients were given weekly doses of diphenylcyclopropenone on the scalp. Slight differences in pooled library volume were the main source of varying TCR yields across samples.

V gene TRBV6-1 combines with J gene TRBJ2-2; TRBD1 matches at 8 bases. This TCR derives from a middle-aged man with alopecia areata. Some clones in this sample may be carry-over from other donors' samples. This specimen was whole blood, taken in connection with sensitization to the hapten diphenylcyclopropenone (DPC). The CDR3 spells CASRIGQGNTGELFF. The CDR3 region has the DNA TGTGCCAGCAGAATAGGACAGGGTAACACCGGGGAGCTGTTTTTT.